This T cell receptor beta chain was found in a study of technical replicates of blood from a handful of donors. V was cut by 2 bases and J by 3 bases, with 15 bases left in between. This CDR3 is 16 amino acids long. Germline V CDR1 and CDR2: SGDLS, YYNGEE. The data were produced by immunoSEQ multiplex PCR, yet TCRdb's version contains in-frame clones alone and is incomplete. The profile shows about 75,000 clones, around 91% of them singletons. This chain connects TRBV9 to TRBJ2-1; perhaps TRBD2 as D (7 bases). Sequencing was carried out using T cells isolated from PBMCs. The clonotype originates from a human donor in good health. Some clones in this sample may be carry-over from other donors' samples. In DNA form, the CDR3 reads TGTGCCAGCAGCGTGGGCGGGGGCAGTTACTACAATGAGCAGTTCTTC. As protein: CASSVGGGSYYNEQFF.